This TCR beta chain was sequenced during a study of T cells in Graves' hyperthyroidism and ophthalmopathy. TCR beta CDR3 regions were amplified from RNA transcripts. HTBI primers were the set used in a first-round RT-PCR of the TCR CDR3. TCRdb passed the multiplex PCR reads through MiXCR, listing each CDR3 protein once. The sample lists approximately 610,000 distinct CDR3 sequences, roughly 14% occurring once. Study-wide results and limits: From stable hyperthyroidism, ophthalmopathy was set apart by a 13 V-J model.

This clonotype was seen at least ten times. As yet, its antigen is unknown. The clonotype originates from a woman between 40 and 55 years old with Graves' ophthalmopathy. The sequenced material came from blood.

The CDR3 region has the DNA TGTGCCAGCAGTCCGCAGTTTAGTTCCTACGAGCAGTACTTC. It encodes CASSPQFSSYEQYF. The genes are TRBV6-2 or TRBV6-3 and TRBJ2-7; D is undetermined. Trimming cost V 5 bases and J 1 base, with 12 bases left between them. Germline V gene lookup returns CDR1 MNHEY and CDR2 SVGEGT. The CDR3 sequence is 14 residues long.